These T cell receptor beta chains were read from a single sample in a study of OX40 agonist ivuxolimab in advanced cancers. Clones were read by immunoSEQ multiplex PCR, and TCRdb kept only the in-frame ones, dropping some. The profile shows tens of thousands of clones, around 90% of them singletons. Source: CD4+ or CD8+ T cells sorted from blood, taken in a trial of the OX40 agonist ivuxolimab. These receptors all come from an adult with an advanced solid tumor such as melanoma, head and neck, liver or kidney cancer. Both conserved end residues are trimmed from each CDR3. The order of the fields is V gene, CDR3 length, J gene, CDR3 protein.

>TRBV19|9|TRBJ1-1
ASQRNTEAF
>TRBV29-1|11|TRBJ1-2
SASTRQGYGYT
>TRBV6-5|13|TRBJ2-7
ASTLGGSVIYEQY
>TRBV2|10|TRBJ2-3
ASSQRWDTQY
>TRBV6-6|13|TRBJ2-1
ASNHQRDRGCEQF
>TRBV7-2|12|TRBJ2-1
ASNRDHLRNEQF
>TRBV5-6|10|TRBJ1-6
ASSLYNSPLH
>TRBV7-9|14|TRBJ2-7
ASSLVLGDRRYEQY
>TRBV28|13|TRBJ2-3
ASSPPSGLTDTQY
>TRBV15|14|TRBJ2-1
ATSREGGAIGNEQF
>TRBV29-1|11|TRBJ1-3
SVRANSGNTIY
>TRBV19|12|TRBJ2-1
ASSGLGAYNEQF
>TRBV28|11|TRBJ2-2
ASSSGAPGELF
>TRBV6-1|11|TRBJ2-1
AIRRTGVSEQF
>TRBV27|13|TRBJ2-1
ASSLDTSGRNEQF
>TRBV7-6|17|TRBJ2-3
ASSLEVARTSGGADTQY
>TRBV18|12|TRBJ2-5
ASSGSTMQETQY
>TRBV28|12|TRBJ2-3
ASSLRGFTDTQY
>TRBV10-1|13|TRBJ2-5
ASSPSGRAGETQY
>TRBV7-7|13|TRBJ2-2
ASTPRLGGTGELF
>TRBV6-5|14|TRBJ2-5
ASSYGGTGGEETQY
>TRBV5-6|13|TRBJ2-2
ASSLVGRNTGELF
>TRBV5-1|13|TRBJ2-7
ASSLESSGSYEQY